A single sample is the source of the 13 T cell receptor beta chains below, sequenced in a study of shared clonotypes between healthy human individuals. The protocol was immunoSEQ multiplex PCR, while the TCRdb copy is restricted to in-frame clones and leaves out a portion. Here the sample spans 600,000 to 750,000 clones, roughly 72% being singletons. Sequenced input: memory CD4+ T cells sorted from blood. Subset here: CD45RA-negative fraction. These TCRs come from a woman aged 25 to 45 in good health.

Many counts were recorded for this clone. The V gene is TRBV27, the J gene TRBJ1-4, with D hard to call. Trimming removed 8 bases at V and 5 bases at J, with 9 bases between. Germline V gene lookup returns CDR1 MNHEY and CDR2 SMNVEV (reference sequence). The CDR3 runs 12 residues. The CDR3 is CASCSANEKLFF. CDR3 nucleotides: TGTGCCAGCTGTAGCGCGAATGAAAAACTGTTTTTT.

The V and J genes are TRBV28 and TRBJ1-1; D not resolved. The CDR3 has 12 residues. Looked up from germline, CDR1 is MDHEN and CDR2 is SYDVKM. V lost 5 bases and J lost 6, with 10 bases in between. CDR3 sequence (DNA): TGTGCCAGCAGTCTGGCATGGCCTGAAGCTTTCTTT. It specifies CASSLAWPEAFF.

This clone was seen only once. The rearrangement links TRBV28 to TRBJ2-7, with 8 bases lining up with TRBD1. V shed 4 bases and J 0 bases; nucleotides not matched to a gene: 5. From germline, CDR1 is MDHEN and CDR2 SYDVKM. This CDR3 spans 15 amino acids. In DNA form, the CDR3 reads TGTGCCAGCAGTTCCACAGGGGGGAGCTCCTACGAGCAGTACTTC. It yields the protein CASSSTGGSSYEQYF.

The CDR3 bases are TGTGCCAGCAGTGATTCTTATCAGCCCCAGCATTTT. Amino acid sequence: CASSDSYQPQHF. The chain couples TRBV6-1 to TRBJ1-5; D gene unclear. CDR1 is MNHNS, CDR2 SASEGT, per germline. V dropped 3 bases and J dropped 5 bases, with 5 bases sitting between them. The CDR3 covers 12 residues.

V usage is TRBV5-1 and J usage is TRBJ1-1; 7 bases agree with TRBD1. Germline values: CDR1 SGHRS, CDR2 YFSETQ. This CDR3 comprises 15 residues. The V segment lost 4 bases and the J segment 1 base; nucleotides outside the gene matches: 7. The CDR3 reads CASSPRTGGNTEAFF. For the CDR3, the DNA is TGCGCCAGCAGCCCCCGGACAGGAGGGAACACTGAAGCTTTCTTT.

CDR3 in DNA: TGCGCCAGCAGTACTTTGGCCGGGACCTCTAAGAATGAGCAGTTCTTC. Protein product: CASSTLAGTSKNEQFF. J is TRBJ2-1 and V is TRBV5-1; perhaps D is TRBD1 or TRBD2 (5 bases each). Between the trimmed V and J ends, which lost 5 bases and 7 bases, there was a span of 22 bases. The CDR3 loop spans 16 amino acids. Germline assignment: CDR1 SGHRS and CDR2 YFSETQ.

This rearrangement joins TRBV7-9 to TRBJ1-5; TRBD1 aligns across 7 bases. After removal of 4 bases from V and 4 bases from J, the junction contained 7 bases not matched to a gene. The CDR3 is 15 residues long. In germline, CDR1 is SEHNR, CDR2 FQNEAQ (reference sequence). The CDR3 spells CASSYGTANNQPQHF. CDR3 nucleotides: TGTGCCAGCAGCTACGGGACAGCCAATAATCAGCCCCAGCATTTT.

This chain connects TRBV9 to TRBJ1-2; no reliable D call. There are 15 residues in the CDR3. Between the trimmed V and J ends, which lost 4 bases and 8 bases, there was a span of 21 bases. Germline assignment: CDR1 SGDLS and CDR2 YYNGEE. The CDR3 region is CASSPGEAESEGYTF. CDR3 DNA: TGTGCCAGCAGCCCCGGCGAGGCGGAGAGTGAGGGCTACACCTTC. The full variable domain, in which reference TRBV9 and TRBJ1-2 provide the parts outside the CDR3, is DSGVTQTPKHLITATGQRVTLRCSPRSGDLSVYWYQQSLDQGLQFLIQYYNGEERAKGNILERFSAQQFPDLHSELNLSSLELGDSALYFCASSPGEAESEGYTFGSGTRLTVV.

V usage is TRBV4-1 and J usage is TRBJ2-2; 8 positions match TRBD1. The germline V gene has CDR1 MGHRA and CDR2 YSYEKL. The CDR3 contains 16 residues. The ends lost 4 bases at V and 4 bases at J; junction bases unmatched: 8. The DNA of the CDR3 is TGCGCCAGCAGCCCCGGACCAGGGGGCGGCACCGGGGAGCTGTTTTTT. Translation: CASSPGPGGGTGELFF.

The chain recombines TRBV6-5 with TRBJ2-7; D unresolved. The germline V gene encodes CDR1 MNHEY and CDR2 SVGAGI. V lost 6 bases and J 2 bases, leaving 14 bases between the germline ends. The CDR3 contains 14 residues. Here the CDR3 DNA reads TGTGCCAGCAGAACCACGGACGGAGCCTACGAGCAGTACTTC. Translating it yields CASRTTDGAYEQYF.

This clone was observed a single time. This chain joins TRBV4-2 and TRBJ1-2; TRBD1 is a possible D gene (5 bases). V lost 0 bases, J lost 8 bases, and 19 bases lay in between. The germline CDR1 and CDR2 sequences are LGHNA and YNFKEQ. The CDR3 spans 16 residues. The CDR3 region has the DNA TGTGCCAGCAGCCAAGATCAATCGACCTCGACAGTCGGCTACACCTTC. Amino acids: CASSQDQSTSTVGYTF.

To note about this clone: Other DNA sequences in the sample encode the same CDR3. V usage is TRBV19 and J usage is TRBJ1-2, with D possibly being TRBD1 (5 bases). Germline CDR1 reads LNHDA; CDR2 reads SQIVND (reference sequence). V was trimmed by 0 bases and J by 2 bases, leaving 7 bases between them. The CDR3 is 14 residues long. CDR3 DNA: TGTGCCAGTAGTATAGATCGGGGGAACTATGGCTACACCTTC. The encoded protein is CASSIDRGNYGYTF.

The V and J genes are TRBV28 and TRBJ1-2; D is unclear. Germline V lookup: CDR1 MDHEN, CDR2 SYDVKM. This CDR3 is built from 15 residues. Between the trimmed V and J ends, which lost 5 bases and 4 bases, there was a span of 17 bases. This CDR3 is CASSPPDGVIYGYTF. The CDR3 nucleotides read TGTGCCAGCAGTCCACCGGACGGTGTGATCTATGGCTACACCTTC.